Given below is one TCR beta chain in context. As yet, its antigen is unknown. The data originate from a study of T cell responses to AZD1222 COVID-19 vaccine. Libraries were prepared by immunoSEQ multiplex PCR; TCRdb keeps only in-frame clonotypes and omits some of them. The repertoire holds approximately 100,000 clones, about 93% seen once, with around 2% in the top ten. Study results and limitations: The sample set comprised mostly white British donors with more females, and clonal diversity was possibly underestimated.

The material sequenced was peripheral blood, taken on day 0 of AZD1222 vaccination. This clonotype was sampled from an adult in good health.

CDR3 nucleotides: TGTGCCAGCAGCCAATTAAAGGCAGTCCAAGAGACCCAGTACTTC. Its protein product is CASSQLKAVQETQYF. This chain links TRBV14 with TRBJ2-5; D remains ambiguous. Looked up from germline, CDR1 is SGHDN and CDR2 is FVKESK. With 2 bases removed from V and 1 base from J, the gap between germline ends came to 11 bases. This CDR3 contains 15 residues. Complete variable domain (other parts from reference TRBV14 and TRBJ2-5): EAGVTQFPSHSVIEKGQTVTLRCDPISGHDNLYWYRRVMGKEIKFLLHFVKESKQDESGMPNNRFLAERTGGTYSTLKVQPAELEDSGVYFCASSQLKAVQETQYFGPGTRLLVL.